This note documents a single T cell receptor beta chain sequence. Its antigen is not identified. A read error is possible here, since a much larger clone lies one base away. Germline V gives CDR1 SGHTA, CDR2 FQGTGA. The CDR3 runs 14 residues. This record comes from a study of T cell repertoires in cytomegalovirus infection. Across the study: In the study, CMV epitopes included recently identified HLA-C-restricted and well-studied HLA-B-restricted ones. Indications came from public TCR beta signatures; they pointed to CMV infection and to a matching HLA type. Study observations and caveats: It was HLA-C-restricted CMV-specific TCR beta clonotypes that dominated the response ex vivo. CMV carriers having the relevant HLA were flagged by cumulative public TCR beta family frequency.

MiXCR was run by TCRdb on the reads, yielding one entry per CDR3 protein. The sample consists of about 830,000 distinct CDR3 sequences, 32% of them appearing once. The V gene is TRBV7-3, the J gene TRBJ1-2; TRBD1 might be the D (5 bases). The material was cultured CD8+ T cells from PBMCs, obtained from culture after CMV antigen stimulation. This sequence was found in a human donor in good health (CMV status not recorded). Some clones in this sample may be carry-over from other donors' samples. CDR3 sequence reads: CANSLTSPGNGYTF. As DNA, the CDR3 is TGTGCCAACAGCTTAACCTCCCCAGGGAATGGCTACACCTTC.